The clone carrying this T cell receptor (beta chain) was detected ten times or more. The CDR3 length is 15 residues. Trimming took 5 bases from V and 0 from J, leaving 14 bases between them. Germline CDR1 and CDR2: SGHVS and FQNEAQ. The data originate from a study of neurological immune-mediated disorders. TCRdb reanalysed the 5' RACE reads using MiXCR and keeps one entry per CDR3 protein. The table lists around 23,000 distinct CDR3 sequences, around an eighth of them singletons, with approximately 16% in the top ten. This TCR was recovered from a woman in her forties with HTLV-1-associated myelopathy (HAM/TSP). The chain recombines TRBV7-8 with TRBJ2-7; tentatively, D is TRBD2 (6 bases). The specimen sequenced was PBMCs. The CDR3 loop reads CASSPMGGDSYEQYF. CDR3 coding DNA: TGTGCCAGCAGCCCCATGGGAGGAGACTCCTACGAGCAGTACTTC.